Below, one T cell receptor (beta chain) is given with its context. Its target is unknown. Primers: 60 Vbeta forward and 13 Jbeta reverse. TCRdb keeps only in-frame clones here, not all; method: immunoSEQ multiplex PCR. The data show more than 95,000 clones, more than 75% seen once. This record belongs to a study of cytomegalovirus exposure and HLA in healthy donors. Study-level points and caveats: Across donors, most TCRs were seen rarely, yet some public ones were widespread. Altogether, more than 150 TCR beta chains were recorded as cytomegalovirus-associated.

The sample consisted of PBMCs. The clonotype originates from a man aged 25 to 40 in good health and CMV-seropositive.

The CDR3 sequence: CASSLRTGESNEQFF. The DNA for the CDR3 is TGCGCCAGCAGCTTGAGGACGGGAGAGAGCAATGAGCAGTTCTTC. The chain carries TRBV5-1 and TRBJ2-1; a weak D match, TRBD2 (6 bases). Trimming cost V 1 base and J 6 bases, with 14 bases left between them. Germline V gives CDR1 SGHRS, CDR2 YFSETQ. The CDR3 contains 15 residues.